This T cell receptor beta chain was captured in a study of blood T cell repertoires in COVID-19. The CDR3 contains 14 residues. Trimming cost V 5 bases and J 7 bases; bases outside gene matches: 7. From germline, CDR1 is SGHTA and CDR2 FQGNSA. Here immunoSEQ multiplex PCR was the method, and the copy in TCRdb shows in-frame clones only, minus some. The sample records around 53,000 clones, roughly three quarters being singletons. Sequenced: peripheral blood. The rearrangement links TRBV7-2 to TRBJ2-1; 8 nucleotides line up with TRBD1. The receptor was derived from a man aged 50 to 59 with active or convalescent COVID-19. Here the CDR3 reads CASSLQRTGNEQFF. CDR3 in DNA: TGTGCCAGCAGCCTTCAAAGGACAGGGAATGAGCAGTTCTTC.